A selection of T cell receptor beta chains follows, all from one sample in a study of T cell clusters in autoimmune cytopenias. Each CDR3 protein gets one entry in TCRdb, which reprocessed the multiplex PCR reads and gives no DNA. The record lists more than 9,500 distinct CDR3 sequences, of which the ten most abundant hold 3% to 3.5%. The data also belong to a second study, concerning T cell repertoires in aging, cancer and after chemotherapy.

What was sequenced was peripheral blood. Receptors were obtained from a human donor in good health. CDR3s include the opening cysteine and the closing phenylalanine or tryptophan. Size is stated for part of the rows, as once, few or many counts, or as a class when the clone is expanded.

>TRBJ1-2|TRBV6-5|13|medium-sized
CASSAPGDYGYTF
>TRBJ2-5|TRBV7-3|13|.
CASSRQGGETQYF
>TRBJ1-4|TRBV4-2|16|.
CASSQDLQGSNEKLFF
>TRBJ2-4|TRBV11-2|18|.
CASSSYGDRGGKADIQYF
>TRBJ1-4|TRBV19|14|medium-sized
CASSLGQYNEKLFF
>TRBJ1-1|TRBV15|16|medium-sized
CATSRDLWQGSTEAFF
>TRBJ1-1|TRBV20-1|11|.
CSARDLMGAFF
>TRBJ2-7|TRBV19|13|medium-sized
CASSLLGRGEQYF
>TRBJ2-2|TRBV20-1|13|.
CSAREHRLSELFF
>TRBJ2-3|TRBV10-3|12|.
CAIGQGGDTQYF
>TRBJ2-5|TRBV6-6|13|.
CASSDAGTETQYF
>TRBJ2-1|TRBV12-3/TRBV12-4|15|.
CASSPGLGRYNEQFF
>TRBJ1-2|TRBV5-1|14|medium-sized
CASSVDRVNYGYTF
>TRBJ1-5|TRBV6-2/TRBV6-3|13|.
CASSFDKTQPQHF
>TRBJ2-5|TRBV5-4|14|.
CASSLGGRGQTQYF
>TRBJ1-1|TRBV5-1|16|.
CASSSLFQTSNTEAFF
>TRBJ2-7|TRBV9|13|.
CASSVAVGYEQYF
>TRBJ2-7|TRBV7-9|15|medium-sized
CASSREGQGSYEQYF
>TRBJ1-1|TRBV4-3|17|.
CASSQGDRAGPDTEAFF
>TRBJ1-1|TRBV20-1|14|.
CSARVGTANTEAFF
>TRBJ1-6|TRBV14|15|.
CASSQLGPAFSPLHF
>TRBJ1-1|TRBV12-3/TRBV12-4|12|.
CASSLTRGQAFF
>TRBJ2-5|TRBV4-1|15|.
CASSQGAGVRETQYF
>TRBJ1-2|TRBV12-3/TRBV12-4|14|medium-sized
CASSLAGIGYGYTF
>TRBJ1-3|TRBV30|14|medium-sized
CARRDGLTGNTIYF
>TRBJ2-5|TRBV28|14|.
CASSLRQVQETQYF
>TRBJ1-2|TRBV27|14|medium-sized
CASSLGGAYYGYTF
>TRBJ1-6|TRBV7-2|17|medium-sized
CASSPGTLSSYNSPLHF
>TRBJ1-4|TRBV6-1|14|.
CASSRGAGEEKLFF
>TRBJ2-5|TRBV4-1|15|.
CASSRPPAGMETQYF
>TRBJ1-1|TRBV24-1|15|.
CATSPGGTGNTEAFF
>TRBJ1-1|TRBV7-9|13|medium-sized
CASSSIGVTEAFF
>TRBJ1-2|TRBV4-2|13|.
CASSQEIGHGYTF
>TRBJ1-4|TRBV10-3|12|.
CATRDTNEKLFF
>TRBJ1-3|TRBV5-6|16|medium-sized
CASSLLPGASGNTIYF
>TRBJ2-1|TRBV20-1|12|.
CSVKGSYNEQFF
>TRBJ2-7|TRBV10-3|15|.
CAISGPGTGTVEQYF
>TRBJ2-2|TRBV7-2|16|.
CASRPSTGGAAGELFF
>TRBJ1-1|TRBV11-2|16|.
CASRDRGVNSNTEAFF
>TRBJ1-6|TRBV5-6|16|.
CASSNKEILYNSPLHF
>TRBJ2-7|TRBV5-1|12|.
CASSDSLYEQYF
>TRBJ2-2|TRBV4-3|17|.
CASSQDSLAGVTGELFF
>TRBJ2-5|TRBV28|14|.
CATRDSGGGETQYF
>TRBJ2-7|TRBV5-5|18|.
CASSSPGLAIPRSYEQYF
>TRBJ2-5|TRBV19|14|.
CASSIELNQETQYF
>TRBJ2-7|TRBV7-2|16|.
CASRALTGDWGETQYF
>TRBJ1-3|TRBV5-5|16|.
CASSPARVGSGNTIYF
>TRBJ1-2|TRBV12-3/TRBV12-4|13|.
CASSLRPGDGYTF
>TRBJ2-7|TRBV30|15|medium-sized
CAWSSKGGGLYEQYF
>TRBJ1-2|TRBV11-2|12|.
CASSFIGGAYTF
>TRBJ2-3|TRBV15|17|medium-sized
CATSRDYGGAGTDTQYF
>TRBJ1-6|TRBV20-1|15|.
CSAPARSSYNSPLHF
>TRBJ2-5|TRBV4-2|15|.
CASSQGRTAAETQYF
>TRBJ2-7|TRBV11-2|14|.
CASSLPGQVSEQYF
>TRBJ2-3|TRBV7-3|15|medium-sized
CASSPTGLGTDTQYF
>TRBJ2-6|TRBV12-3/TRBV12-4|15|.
CASSFESSGANVLTF
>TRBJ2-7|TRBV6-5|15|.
CASSLRDRGSYEQYF
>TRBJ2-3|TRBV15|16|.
CATSRALAGGTDTQYF
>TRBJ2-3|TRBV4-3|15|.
CASSQDRRFGDTQYF
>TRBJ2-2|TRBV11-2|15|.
CASSLVQGATGELFF